This passage covers 4 T cell receptor beta chains from one sample sequenced in a study of beta chain features in type 1 diabetes. Sequenced material consisted of expressed TCRB transcripts (all of the isolated RNA was reverse transcribed). Clones were sequenced by immunoSEQ multiplex PCR, and TCRdb holds only the in-frame ones, with some missing. Of hundreds of thousands of clones listed, around 15% are singletons. Sequencing input: naive CD4+ T cells from blood. These receptors came from a man younger than 30 in good health.

This clone was observed a single time. The V and J genes are TRBV4-2 and TRBJ1-1; no clear D. The CDR3 spans 15 residues. V lost 7 bases, J lost 1 base, and 16 bases lay in between. The V gene's germline CDR1 is LGHNA and CDR2 YNFKEQ. The CDR3 spells CASTLGGISNTEAFF. CDR3 nucleotide sequence: TGTGCCAGCACCCTGGGCGGGATTTCGAACACTGAAGCTTTCTTT.

This chain uses TRBV6-6 with TRBJ2-1; D is ambiguous. The CDR3 sequence is 11 residues long. In germline, CDR1 is MNHNY, CDR2 SVGAGI (reference sequence). V was trimmed by 6 bases and J by 7 bases, leaving 7 bases between them. CDR3: CASSPTNEQFF. In DNA form, the CDR3 reads TGTGCCAGCAGCCCCACAAATGAGCAGTTCTTC.

This chain links TRBV2 with TRBJ1-5; D gene unclear. Germline values: CDR1 SNHLY, CDR2 FYNNEI. The CDR3 runs to 13 residues. Trimming stripped 4 bases from V and 0 bases from J, with 4 bases between. The CDR3 bases are TGTGCCAGCAGTGGGAATAGCAATCAGCCCCAGCATTTT. This codes for CASSGNSNQPQHF.

This clone has more than one count but fewer than ten. V is TRBV28 and J is TRBJ2-1, with TRBD2 identical over 8 bases. Germline V lookup: CDR1 MDHEN, CDR2 SYDVKM. This CDR3 region has 15 residues. Germline trimming cut 3 bases from V and 7 bases from J; bases unmatched to any gene: 8. The CDR3 loop reads CASSFPGLGMNEQFF. CDR3 nucleotides: TGTGCCAGCAGTTTTCCGGGACTAGGGATGAATGAGCAGTTCTTC.